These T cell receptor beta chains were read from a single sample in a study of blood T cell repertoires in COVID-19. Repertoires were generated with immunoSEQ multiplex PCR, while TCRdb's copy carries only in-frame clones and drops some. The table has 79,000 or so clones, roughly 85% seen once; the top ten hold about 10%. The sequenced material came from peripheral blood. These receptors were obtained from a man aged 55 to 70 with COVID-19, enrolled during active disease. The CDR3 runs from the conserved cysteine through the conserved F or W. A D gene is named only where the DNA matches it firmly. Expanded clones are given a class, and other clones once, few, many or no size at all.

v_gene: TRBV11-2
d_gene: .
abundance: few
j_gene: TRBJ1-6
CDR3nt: TGTGCCAGCAGCTTTGCTCAGGGGCCTCCCAATTCACCCCTCCACTTT
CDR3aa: CASSFAQGPPNSPLHF

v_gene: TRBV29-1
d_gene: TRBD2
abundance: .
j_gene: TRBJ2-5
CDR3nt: TGCAGCGTTGAAGATACCCCGGGACTAGCGCACCAAGAGACCCAGTACTTC
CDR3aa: CSVEDTPGLAHQETQYF

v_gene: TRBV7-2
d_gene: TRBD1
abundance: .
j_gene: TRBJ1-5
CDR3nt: TGTGCCAGCAGCTCGTGGACAGGACCGTATAGCAATCAGCCCCAGCATTTT
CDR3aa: CASSSWTGPYSNQPQHF

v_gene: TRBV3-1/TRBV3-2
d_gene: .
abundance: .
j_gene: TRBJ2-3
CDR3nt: TGTGCCAGCAGCGGGCATACGGGGGACACAGATACGCAGTATTTT
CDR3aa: CASSGHTGDTDTQYF

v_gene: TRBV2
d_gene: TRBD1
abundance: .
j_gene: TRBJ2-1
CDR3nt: TGTGCCAGCAGTGACACAGGGGGGAACAATGAGCAGTTCTTC
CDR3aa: CASSDTGGNNEQFF

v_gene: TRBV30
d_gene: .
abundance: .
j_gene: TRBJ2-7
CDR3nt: TGTGCCTGGGGCCGGAGGGCAGCTTACGAGCAGTACTTC
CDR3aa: CAWGRRAAYEQYF

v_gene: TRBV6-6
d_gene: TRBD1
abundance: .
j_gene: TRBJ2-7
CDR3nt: TGTGCCAGCAGTTACACCGGGACAGGTACCGAGCAGTACTTC
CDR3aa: CASSYTGTGTEQYF

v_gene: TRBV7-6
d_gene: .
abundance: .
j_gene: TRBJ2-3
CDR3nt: TGTGCCAGCAGCTTAAGCCAGGCCGATACGCAGTATTTT
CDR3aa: CASSLSQADTQYF

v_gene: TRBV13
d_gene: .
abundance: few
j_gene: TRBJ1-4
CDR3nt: TGTGCCAGCAGCTTAGAGTCAATATTGGCCGACAGCGACGCAACTAATGAAAAACTGTTTTTT
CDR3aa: CASSLESILADSDATNEKLFF

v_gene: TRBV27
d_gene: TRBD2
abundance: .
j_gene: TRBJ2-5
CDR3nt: TGTGCCAGCAGTTCTCCGGGGACTAGCGGGGGAGTGGAGACCCAGTACTTC
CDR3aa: CASSSPGTSGGVETQYF

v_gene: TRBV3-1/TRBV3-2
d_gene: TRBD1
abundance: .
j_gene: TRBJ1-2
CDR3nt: TGTGCCAGCAGCCAAGTTCAGGGGGGCTATGGCTACACCTTC
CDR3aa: CASSQVQGGYGYTF

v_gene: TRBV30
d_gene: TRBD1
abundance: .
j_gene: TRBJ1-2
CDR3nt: TGTGCCTGGAGTGCCCCCGGGACAGGGAACTATGGCTACACCTTC
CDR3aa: CAWSAPGTGNYGYTF

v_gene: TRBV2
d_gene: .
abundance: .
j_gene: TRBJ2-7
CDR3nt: TGTGCCAGCAAGGAGGATACCCACGAGCAGTACTTC
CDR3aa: CASKEDTHEQYF

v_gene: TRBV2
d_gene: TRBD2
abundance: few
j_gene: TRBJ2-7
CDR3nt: TGTGCCAGCAGTCAGGGACTAGCGGGAGACGAGCAGTACTTC
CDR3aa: CASSQGLAGDEQYF

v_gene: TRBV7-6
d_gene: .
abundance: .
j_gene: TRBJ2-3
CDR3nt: TGTGCCAGCAGCTTAGCGCGTAGAACAGATACGCAGTATTTT
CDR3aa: CASSLARRTDTQYF

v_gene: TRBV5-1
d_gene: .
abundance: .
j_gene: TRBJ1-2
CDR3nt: TGCGCCAGCAGCCCCCCTCGACAGTTGTATGGCTACACCTTC
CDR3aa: CASSPPRQLYGYTF

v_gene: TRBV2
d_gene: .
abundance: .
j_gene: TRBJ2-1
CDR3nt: TGTGCCAGCAGTGGGACTGTCAGCACCCTAGGGGAGCAGTTCTTC
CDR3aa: CASSGTVSTLGEQFF

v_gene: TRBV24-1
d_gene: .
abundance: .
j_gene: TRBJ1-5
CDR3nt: TGTGCCACCAGTGATGCCGGCAGGGGAACCCTTAGCAATCAGCCCCAGCATTTT
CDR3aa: CATSDAGRGTLSNQPQHF

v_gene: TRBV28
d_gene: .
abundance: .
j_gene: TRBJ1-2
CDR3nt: TGTGCCAGCAGCTCTGCGGCCCAAGGACCGGGGATATATGGCTACACCTTC
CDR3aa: CASSSAAQGPGIYGYTF

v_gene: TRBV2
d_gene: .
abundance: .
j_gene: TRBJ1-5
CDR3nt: TGTGCCAGCAACTTCCAGGGAATCAATCAGCCCCAGCATTTT
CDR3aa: CASNFQGINQPQHF

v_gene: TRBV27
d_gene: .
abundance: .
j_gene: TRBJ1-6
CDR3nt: TGTGCCAGCAGCCTGTTATTTTTCGGGACAAAGGATAGCTCCTATAATTCACCCCTCCACTTT
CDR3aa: CASSLLFFGTKDSSYNSPLHF

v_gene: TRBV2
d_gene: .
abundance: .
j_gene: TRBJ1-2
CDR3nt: TGTGCCAGCATCCGGAGCTATGGCTACACCTTC
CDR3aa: CASIRSYGYTF

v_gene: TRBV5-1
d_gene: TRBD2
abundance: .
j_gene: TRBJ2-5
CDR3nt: TGCGCCAGCCTTGGACTAGCGGGAGTGGGAGAGACCCAGTACTTC
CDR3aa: CASLGLAGVGETQYF

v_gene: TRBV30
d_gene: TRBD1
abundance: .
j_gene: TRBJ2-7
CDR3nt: TGTGCCTGGAGCGGTACAGGGGACGAGCAGTACTTC
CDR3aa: CAWSGTGDEQYF

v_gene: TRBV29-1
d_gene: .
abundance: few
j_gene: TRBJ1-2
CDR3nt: TGCAGCGTTGAAGGATTCAGGGGCTATGGCTACACCTTC
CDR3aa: CSVEGFRGYGYTF

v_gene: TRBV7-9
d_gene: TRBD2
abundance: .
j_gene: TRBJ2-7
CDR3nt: TGTGCCAGCAGCCCCCCTAGTGCGGGAGGGCCTAAGGACGAGCAGTACTTC
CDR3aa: CASSPPSAGGPKDEQYF

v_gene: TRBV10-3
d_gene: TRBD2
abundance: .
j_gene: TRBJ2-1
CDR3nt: TGTGCCATCAGTGACTTTACTAGCGGGAGCGCGAGTGAGCAGTTCTTC
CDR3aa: CAISDFTSGSASEQFF

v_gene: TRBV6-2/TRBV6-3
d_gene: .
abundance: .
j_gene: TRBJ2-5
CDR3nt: TGTGCCAGCAACCCATCAGGGTTAGGAGAGACCCAGTACTTC
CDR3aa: CASNPSGLGETQYF

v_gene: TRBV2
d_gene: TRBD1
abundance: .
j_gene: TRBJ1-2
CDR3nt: TGTGCCAGCAGTAACAGGGGGGATGGCTACACCTTC
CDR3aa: CASSNRGDGYTF

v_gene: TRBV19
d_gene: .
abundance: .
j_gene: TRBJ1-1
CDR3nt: TGTGCCAGTAGCCGGACAGCCGAGAACACTGAAGCTTTCTTT
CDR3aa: CASSRTAENTEAFF

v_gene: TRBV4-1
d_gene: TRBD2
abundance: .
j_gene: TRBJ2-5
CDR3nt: TGCGCCAGCAGCCAAGTCGCCTCTAGCGGCGCTTCGACCCAGTACTTC
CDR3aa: CASSQVASSGASTQYF

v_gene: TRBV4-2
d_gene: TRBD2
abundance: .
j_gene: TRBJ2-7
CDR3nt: TGTGCCAGCAGCCAAGCCTTGGCTAGCGGGCCCAACGAGCAGTACTTC
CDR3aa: CASSQALASGPNEQYF